This T cell receptor (beta chain) was identified in a study of T cells in Graves' hyperthyroidism and ophthalmopathy. Amplification yielded TCR beta CDR3 regions, with RNA transcripts as the source. TCR CDR3 underwent first-round RT-PCR with the HTBI primer set. TCRdb called the multiplex PCR reads again in MiXCR, with one record for every CDR3 protein. The table lists about 380,000 distinct CDR3 sequences, about 14% of them singletons, with 15% to 20% in the top ten. This clonotype was seen a handful of times. V was cut by 5 bases and J by 9 bases, with 23 bases left in between. The CDR3 covers 16 residues. Germline V gene lookup returns CDR1 SGHVS and CDR2 FNYEAQ.

Sequenced: blood. The receptor was derived from a woman in her twenties or thirties with Graves' ophthalmopathy. This chain joins TRBV7-6 and TRBJ1-5; weak D call: TRBD1 (6 bases). In DNA form, the CDR3 reads TGTGCCAGCAGCCCTACGGGCACCAGGGGCCCATGGCCCCAGCATTTT. Encoded protein: CASSPTGTRGPWPQHF. Variable domain in full (rest from reference TRBV7-6 and TRBJ1-5): GAGVSQSPRYKVTKRGQDVALRCDPISGHVSLYWYRQALGQGPEFLTYFNYEAQQDKSGLPNDRFSAERPEGSISTLTIQRTEQRDSAMYRCASSPTGTRGPWPQHFGDGTRLSIL.